The 12 T cell receptor beta chains given below trace back to one sample, sequenced in a study of PD-1 blockade in classical Hodgkin lymphoma. Generated by immunoSEQ multiplex PCR, the TCRdb table keeps only in-frame clones and is missing some. Here the sample spans about 12,000 clones, more than 75% being singletons. All the patients suffered relapse after autologous stem cell transplantation, and brentuximab vedotin exposure differed. The starting material was peripheral blood mononuclear cells (PBMCs), obtained at baseline. The receptors come from a human donor with classical Hodgkin lymphoma.

The CDR3 protein is CASSLGWAGTSGANVLTF. CDR3 DNA sequence: TGCGCCAGCAGCTTGGGGTGGGCAGGTACCTCTGGGGCCAACGTCCTGACTTTC. This chain joins TRBV5-1 and TRBJ2-6; D is unresolved. The CDR3 has 18 amino acids. Per germline, CDR1 SGHRS and CDR2 YFSETQ. Trimming removed 0 bases at V and 0 bases at J, with 13 bases between. The variable domain in full, with the rest retrieved from reference TRBV5-1 and TRBJ2-6, is KAGVTQTPRYLIKTRGQQVTLSCSPISGHRSVSWYQQTPGQGLQFLFEYFSETQRNKGNFPGRFSGRQFSNSRSEMNVSTLELGDSALYLCASSLGWAGTSGANVLTFGAGSRLTVL.

This sequence joins TRBV2 and TRBJ1-5; no clear D. The CDR3 runs to 15 residues. Germline assignment: CDR1 SNHLY and CDR2 FYNNEI. V was pared by 6 bases and J by 2 bases, with 14 bases between. CDR3 nucleotides: TGTGCCAGCAGATGGGGTGGGGAGGGCAATCAGCCCCAGCATTTT. This codes for CASRWGGEGNQPQHF.

V usage is TRBV5-1 and J usage is TRBJ2-2, with D possibly being TRBD1 (7 bases). CDR1 is SGHRS, CDR2 YFSETQ, per germline. V lost 3 bases and J 8 bases, leaving 17 bases between the germline ends. CDR3 size: 15 residues. The CDR3 bases are TGCGCCAGCAGCTGGTCGACAGGGACTTGGGGGGAGCTGTTTTTT. Amino acids: CASSWSTGTWGELFF.

This clone was seen once. Other DNA sequences in this sample translate to the same CDR3. The rearrangement joins TRBV7-3 to TRBJ1-1, with D maybe TRBD1 (5 bases). V lost 4 bases, J lost 4 bases, and 13 bases lay in between. CDR3 length: 14 amino acids. The germline V gene has CDR1 SGHTA and CDR2 FQGTGA. CDR3 bases: TGTGCCAGCAGCTCGGGGCTATTGGGCACTGAAGCTTTCTTT. Its translation is CASSSGLLGTEAFF.

The table lists this clone with a count of one. This chain links TRBV7-9 with TRBJ2-3; 15 nucleotides agree with TRBD2. CDR3 length: 19 amino acids. Per the germline V gene, CDR1 is SEHNR and CDR2 is FQNEAQ (reference sequence). Trimming cost V 5 bases and J 0 bases; bases outside gene matches: 9. CDR3 protein: CASSLPGLAGGPSTDTQYF. CDR3 sequence (DNA): TGTGCCAGCAGCCTCCCGGGACTAGCGGGAGGCCCTAGCACAGATACGCAGTATTTT.

In its sample, this clone ranks as medium-sized. The J gene is TRBJ2-2, the V gene TRBV2; 8 bases align to TRBD2. V shed 1 base and J 4 bases; nucleotides not matched to a gene: 8. This CDR3 contains 17 residues. Germline CDR1 reads SNHLY; CDR2 reads FYNNEI. The CDR3 is CASSEVPAGDSTGELFF. In nucleotides, the CDR3 is TGTGCCAGCAGTGAAGTACCAGCGGGAGACTCCACCGGGGAGCTGTTTTTT.

The rearrangement uses TRBV7-2 and TRBJ2-1; perhaps TRBD2 as D (5 bases). The CDR3 sequence is 13 residues long. Germline CDR1 reads SGHTA; CDR2 reads FQGNSA. The V and J ends lost 1 base and 15 bases respectively, with 16 bases between them. The DNA of the CDR3 is TGTGCCAGCAGCTTAGAATCGGGGAGAGTCGTGTTCTTC. The encoded protein is CASSLESGRVVFF.

The chain combines TRBV13 with TRBJ2-2; TRBD2 agrees at 9 bases. The V gene's germline CDR1 is PRHDT and CDR2 FYEKMQ (reference sequence). The CDR3 is made up of 18 amino acids. V trimming: 3 bases; J trimming: 3 bases; junction bases outside the gene matches: 11. In DNA, the CDR3 is TGTGCCAGCAGCTTCATCTGGGGCGGGAGGGCCGACACCGGGGAGCTGTTTTTT. It specifies CASSFIWGGRADTGELFF.

The table lists this clone with a count of one. The rearrangement joins TRBV29-1 to TRBJ2-7, with D uncertain. The V gene's germline CDR1 is SQVTM and CDR2 ANQGSEA. Trimming shortened V by 3 bases and J by 0 bases, and 6 bases separated the two germline ends. The CDR3 runs 12 residues. CDR3 bases: TGCAGCGTTGAGCGCGACTCCTACGAGCAGTACTTC. Protein product: CSVERDSYEQYF.

The chain joins TRBV11-3 to TRBJ1-6; possible D gene TRBD1, 5 bases. Trimming stripped 4 bases from V and 7 bases from J, with 11 bases between. Germline V gene data show CDR1 as SGHNT and CDR2 as YENEEA. The CDR3 has 14 residues. The CDR3 spells CASSSPGGNSPLHF. CDR3 sequence (DNA): TGTGCCAGCAGCTCCCCGGGGGGAAATTCACCCCTCCACTTT.

The rearrangement joins TRBV19 to TRBJ2-7; 11 nucleotides agree with TRBD1. The CDR3 is 14 amino acids. Germline assignment: CDR1 LNHDA and CDR2 SQIVND (reference sequence). V lost 4 bases and J lost 3; bases outside the gene matches: 2. This chain's CDR3 is CASSRTGGSYEQYF. The CDR3 coding sequence is TGTGCCAGTAGTAGGACAGGGGGCAGCTACGAGCAGTACTTC.

The J gene is TRBJ1-2, the V gene TRBV6-4; the match to TRBD1 covers 7 bases. This CDR3 has 13 residues. CDR1 is MRHNA, CDR2 SNTAGT, per germline. V lost 2 bases, J lost 9 bases, and 6 bases stayed unmatched. CDR3 nucleotide sequence: TGTGCCAGCAGTGACACCGGACAGGCGAGCTACACCTTC. Residues: CASSDTGQASYTF.